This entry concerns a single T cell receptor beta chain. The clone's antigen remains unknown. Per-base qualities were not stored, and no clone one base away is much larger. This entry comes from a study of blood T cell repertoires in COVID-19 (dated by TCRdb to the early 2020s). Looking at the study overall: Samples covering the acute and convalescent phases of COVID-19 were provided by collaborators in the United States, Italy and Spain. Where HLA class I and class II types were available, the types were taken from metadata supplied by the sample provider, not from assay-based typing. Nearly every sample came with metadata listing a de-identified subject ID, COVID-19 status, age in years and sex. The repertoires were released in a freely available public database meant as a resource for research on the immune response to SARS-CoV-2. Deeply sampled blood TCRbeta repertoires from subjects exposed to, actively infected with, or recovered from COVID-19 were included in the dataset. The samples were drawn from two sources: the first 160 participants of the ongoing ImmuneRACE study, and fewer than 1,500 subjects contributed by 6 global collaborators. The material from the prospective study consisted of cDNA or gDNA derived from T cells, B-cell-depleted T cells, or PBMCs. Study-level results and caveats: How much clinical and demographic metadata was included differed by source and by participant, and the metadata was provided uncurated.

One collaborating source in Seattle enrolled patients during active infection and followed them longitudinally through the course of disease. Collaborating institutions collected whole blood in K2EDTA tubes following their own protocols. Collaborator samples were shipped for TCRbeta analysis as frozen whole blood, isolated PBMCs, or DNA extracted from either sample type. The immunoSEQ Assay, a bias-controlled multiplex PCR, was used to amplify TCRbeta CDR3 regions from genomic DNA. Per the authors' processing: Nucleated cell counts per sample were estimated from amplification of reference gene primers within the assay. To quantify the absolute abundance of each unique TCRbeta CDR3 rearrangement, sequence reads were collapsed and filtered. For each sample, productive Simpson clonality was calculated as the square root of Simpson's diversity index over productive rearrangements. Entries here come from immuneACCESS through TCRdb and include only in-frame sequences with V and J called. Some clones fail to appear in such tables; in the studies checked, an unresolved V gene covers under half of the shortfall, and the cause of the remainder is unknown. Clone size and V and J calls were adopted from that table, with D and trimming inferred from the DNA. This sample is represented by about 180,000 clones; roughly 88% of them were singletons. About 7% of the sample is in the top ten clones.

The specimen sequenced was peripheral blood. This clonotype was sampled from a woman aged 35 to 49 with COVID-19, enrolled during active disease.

CDR3 protein: CASSKGQDEQYF. The DNA sequence is TGTGCCAGCAGCAAAGGACAGGACGAGCAGTACTTC. This chain is built from TRBV21-1 and TRBJ2-7; no check of the table's D call, TRBD1, against the DNA was made. TRBV21-1 represents a pseudogene. The CDR3 runs 12 residues from the cysteine to the phenylalanine. The only DNA kept is the CDR3, 36 bases in frame from the first base.